This TCR beta chain was recovered during a study of technical replicates of blood from a handful of donors. The repertoire was sequenced with immunoSEQ multiplex PCR; TCRdb's copy has only in-frame clones and lacks some. The repertoire holds fewer than 100,000 clones, with approximately 94% as singletons. The germline gives CDR1 SGHDN, CDR2 FVKESK. The length of the CDR3 is 14 residues. Trimming pared 4 bases from V and 1 base from J, leaving 10 bases between. The sequenced material came from T cells isolated from PBMCs. This chain joins TRBV14 and TRBJ2-5, with D maybe TRBD1 (6 bases). The source is a human donor in good health. CDR3 sequence reads: CASSLDSVQETQYF. The CDR3 nucleotides are TGTGCCAGCAGCCTGGACAGCGTCCAAGAGACCCAGTACTTC.